Below, 9 T cell receptor beta chains from the same sample are listed, as sequenced in a study of control samples from healthy donors and cancer patients. The table came from immunoSEQ multiplex PCR; TCRdb's copy has only in-frame clones and leaves some out. The table lists about 150,000 clones, over 90% of them singletons. Sequences were obtained from blood. The receptors come from a man aged 45 to 65 in good health.

This clone was seen once. The chain has TRBV5-6 and TRBJ2-7, with D tentatively TRBD1 (6 bases). CDR1 is SGHDT, CDR2 YYEEEE, per germline. Trimming pared 7 bases from V and 4 bases from J, leaving 21 bases between. There are 15 residues in the CDR3. For the CDR3, the DNA is TGTGCCAGCCAATCCTTCGTGGGGGCGCAGTACGAGCAGTACTTC. This encodes CASQSFVGAQYEQYF.

The chain joins TRBV4-2 to TRBJ2-7, with a tentative D call TRBD2 (5 bases). The V and J ends lost 3 bases and 1 base respectively, with 10 bases between them. This CDR3 has 14 residues. Germline CDR1 LGHNA, CDR2 YNFKEQ. The DNA of the CDR3 is TGTGCCAGCAGCCACCCCGAGGGTTCCTACGAGCAGTACTTC. It specifies CASSHPEGSYEQYF.

The chain couples TRBV7-2 to TRBJ2-3, with 10 positions matching TRBD2. Germline lookup yields CDR1 SGHTA and CDR2 FQGNSA. This CDR3 is built from 14 residues. The junction had 3 bases not matched to a gene; V was cut back by 3 bases and J by 6 bases. CDR3 nucleotide sequence: TGTGCCAGCAGCTTTAGCGGGAGGACTGATACGCAGTATTTT. It specifies CASSFSGRTDTQYF.

The CDR3 region is CASSPPSTEAFF. CDR3 nucleotide sequence: TGCGCCAGCAGCCCTCCCTCTACTGAAGCTTTCTTT. The genes are TRBV5-1 and TRBJ1-1; D is uncertain. CDR1 and CDR2 from the germline V gene are SGHRS and YFSETQ. V was clipped by 4 bases and J by 5 bases, with 9 bases between them. The CDR3 consists of 12 residues. Full variable domain (remainder filled in from reference TRBV5-1 and TRBJ1-1): KAGVTQTPRYLIKTRGQQVTLSCSPISGHRSVSWYQQTPGQGLQFLFEYFSETQRNKGNFPGRFSGRQFSNSRSEMNVSTLELGDSALYLCASSPPSTEAFFGQGTRLTVV.

The V gene is TRBV10-3, the J gene TRBJ2-7; D not certain. CDR1 is ENHRY, CDR2 SYGVKD, per germline. The CDR3 sequence is 13 residues long. Trimming removed 3 bases from V and 3 bases from J, with 9 bases in between. This CDR3 reads CAISDTGSYEQYF. The CDR3 DNA is TGTGCCATCAGTGATACCGGAAGCTACGAGCAGTACTTC.

The gene calls are TRBV2 and TRBJ2-7, with 7 nucleotides matching TRBD1. J lost 3 bases, V lost 7 bases, and 3 bases had no gene match. This CDR3 has 12 residues. Germline values: CDR1 SNHLY, CDR2 FYNNEI. The CDR3 DNA sequence: TGTGCCAGCAACCGGGACAGCTACGAGCAGTACTTC. Translation: CASNRDSYEQYF.

This clone was seen just once. V gene TRBV5-5 combines with J gene TRBJ1-5; D not resolved. The germline gives CDR1 SGHKS, CDR2 YYEKEE (reference sequence). V shed 0 bases and J shed 1 base, with 5 bases lying between them. This CDR3 spans 14 amino acids. The DNA of the CDR3 is TGTGCCAGCAGCTTGGCAGGCAGCAATCAGCCCCAGCATTTT. Translating gives CASSLAGSNQPQHF. The full variable domain, completed using reference TRBV5-5 and TRBJ1-5, is DAGVTQSPTHLIKTRGQQVTLRCSPISGHKSVSWYQQVLGQGPQFIFQYYEKEERGRGNFPDRFSARQFPNYSSELNVNALLLGDSALYLCASSLAGSNQPQHFGDGTRLSIL.

This clone was counted once. At the DNA level, this CDR3 is encoded by other sequences in the same sample as well. V is TRBV7-3 and J is TRBJ1-1; D is unclear. With 5 bases removed from V and 5 bases from J, the gap between germline ends came to 12 bases. The CDR3 contains 13 residues. CDR1 SGHTA and CDR2 FQGTGA come from the germline V gene. The CDR3 protein is CASSKNRETEAFF. The CDR3 DNA reads as TGTGCCAGCAGCAAGAACAGAGAAACTGAAGCTTTCTTT.

This rearrangement joins TRBV9 to TRBJ2-1; 9 bases align to TRBD1. Germline lookup yields CDR1 SGDLS and CDR2 YYNGEE. The CDR3 covers 17 residues. The V segment lost 3 bases and the J segment 4 bases; nucleotides outside the gene matches: 11. CDR3 nucleotides: TGTGCCAGCAGCGGCCTTAACAGGGGGCGGCAATACAATGAGCAGTTCTTC. This sequence encodes CASSGLNRGRQYNEQFF. Full variable domain (missing parts from reference TRBV9 and TRBJ2-1): DSGVTQTPKHLITATGQRVTLRCSPRSGDLSVYWYQQSLDQGLQFLIQYYNGEERAKGNILERFSAQQFPDLHSELNLSSLELGDSALYFCASSGLNRGRQYNEQFFGPGTRLTVL.